This T cell receptor beta chain was recovered during a study of T cell repertoires in cytomegalovirus infection. This clonotype has at least ten counts. The antigen is undetermined. One entry per CDR3 protein results from TCRdb running MiXCR on the reads. The repertoire holds some 350,000 distinct CDR3 sequences, with just under 35% as singletons. Study-wide results and caveats: Clonotypes of TCR beta that were HLA-C-restricted and CMV-specific dominated the ex vivo response.

Trimming pared 7 bases from V and 4 bases from J, leaving 14 bases between. CDR3 length: 14 residues. V usage is TRBV12-3 or TRBV12-4 and J usage is TRBJ2-1, with D tentatively TRBD1 (5 bases). The clonotype originates from a human donor in good health (CMV status not recorded). Some clones in this sample may be carry-over from other donors' samples. Specimen: cultured PBMCs, collected from culture after CMV antigen stimulation. CDR3 nucleotide sequence: TGTGCCAGCACCCAAAAAACAGGTTACAATGAGCAGTTCTTC. The encoded protein is CASTQKTGYNEQFF.